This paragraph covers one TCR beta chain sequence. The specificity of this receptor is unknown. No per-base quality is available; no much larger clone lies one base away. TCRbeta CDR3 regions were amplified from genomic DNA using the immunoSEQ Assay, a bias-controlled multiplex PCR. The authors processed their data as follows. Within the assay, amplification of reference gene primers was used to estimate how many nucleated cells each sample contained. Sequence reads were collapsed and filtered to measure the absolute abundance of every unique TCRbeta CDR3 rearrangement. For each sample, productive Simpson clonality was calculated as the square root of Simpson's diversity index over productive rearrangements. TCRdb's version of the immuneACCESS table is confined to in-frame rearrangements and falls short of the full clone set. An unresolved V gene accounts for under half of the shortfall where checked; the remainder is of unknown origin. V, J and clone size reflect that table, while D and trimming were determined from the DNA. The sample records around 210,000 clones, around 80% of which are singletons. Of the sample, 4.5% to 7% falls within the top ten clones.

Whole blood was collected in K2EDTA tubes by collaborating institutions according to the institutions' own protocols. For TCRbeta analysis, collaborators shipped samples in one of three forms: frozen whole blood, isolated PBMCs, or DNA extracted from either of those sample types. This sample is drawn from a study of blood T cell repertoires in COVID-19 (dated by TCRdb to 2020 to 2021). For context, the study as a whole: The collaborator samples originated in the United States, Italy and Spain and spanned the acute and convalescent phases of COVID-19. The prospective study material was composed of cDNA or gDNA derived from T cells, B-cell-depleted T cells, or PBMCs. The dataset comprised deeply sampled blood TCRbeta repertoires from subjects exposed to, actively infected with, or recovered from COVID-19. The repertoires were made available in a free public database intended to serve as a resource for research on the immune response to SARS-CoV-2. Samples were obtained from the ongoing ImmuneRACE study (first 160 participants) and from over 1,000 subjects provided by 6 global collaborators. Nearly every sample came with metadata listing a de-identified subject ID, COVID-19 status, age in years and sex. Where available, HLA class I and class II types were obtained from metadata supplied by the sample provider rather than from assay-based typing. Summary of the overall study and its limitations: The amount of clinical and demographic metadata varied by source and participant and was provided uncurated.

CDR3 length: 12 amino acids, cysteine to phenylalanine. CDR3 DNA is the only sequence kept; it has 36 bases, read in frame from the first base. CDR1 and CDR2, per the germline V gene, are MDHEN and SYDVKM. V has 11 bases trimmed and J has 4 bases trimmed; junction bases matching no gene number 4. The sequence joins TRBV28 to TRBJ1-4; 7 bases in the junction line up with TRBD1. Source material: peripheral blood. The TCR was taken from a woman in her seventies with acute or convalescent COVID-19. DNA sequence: TGTGCCGCCCGGGACAGTAATGAAAAACTGTTTTTT. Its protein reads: CAARDSNEKLFF.